Presented here are 17 T cell receptor beta chains from one specimen sequenced in a study of human T cells and chemical hapten exposure. This sample's time point: patch test 1, 2 weeks after DPC sensitization. The treatment here: therapeutic diphenylcyclopropenone sensitization with weekly scalp DPC. TCRdb reanalysed the RACE reads using MiXCR and keeps one entry per CDR3 protein. The top ten clones hold less than 2% of a sample with around 160,000 distinct CDR3 sequences, roughly 15% of them seen once. This material consisted of whole blood, taken in connection with sensitization to the hapten diphenylcyclopropenone (DPC). The origin of the receptors is a woman aged 25 to 39 with alopecia areata. Some clones in this sample may be carry-over from other donors' samples.

This clonotype was seen only a few times. The chain employs TRBV20-1 and TRBJ1-2; TRBD1 might be the D (6 bases). Germline values: CDR1 DFQATT, CDR2 SNEGSKA (reference sequence). CDR3 length: 11 amino acids. The CDR3 nucleotides are TGCACCGCCAGGACAGACTATGGCTACACCTTC. The encoded protein is CTARTDYGYTF.

Ten or more counts support this clonotype. The rearrangement joins TRBV7-3 to TRBJ2-1; 9 bases map to TRBD2. The CDR3 is 13 amino acids. Unmatched junction bases numbered 7, after V lost 1 base and J lost 15 bases. Germline CDR1 and CDR2: SGHTA and FQGTGA. Here the CDR3 DNA reads TGTGCCAGCAGCTTAAAAGCGGGGGGCCGCCCGTTCTTC. This encodes CASSLKAGGRPFF.

The chain joins TRBV20-1 to TRBJ1-2, with 7 bases identical to TRBD1. V lost 6 bases and J lost 8; bases outside the gene matches: 6. The CDR3 is 11 amino acids. CDR1 and CDR2 from the germline V gene are DFQATT and SNEGSKA (reference sequence). Here the CDR3 reads CSAGGTEGYTF. As DNA, the CDR3 is TGCAGTGCGGGGGGGACAGAAGGCTACACCTTC.

The chain recombines TRBV7-2 with TRBJ2-7; TRBD2 aligns across 7 bases. Germline values: CDR1 SGHTA, CDR2 FQGNSA. The CDR3 has 15 residues. V dropped 5 bases and J dropped 2; count of bases not matched to a gene: 9. The CDR3 nucleotides read TGTGCCAGCAGCCTCCTAGCGGCACAGGCCTACGAGCAGTACTTC. This gives the protein CASSLLAAQAYEQYF.

This clonotype occurred a few times. V usage is TRBV6-2 or TRBV6-3 and J usage is TRBJ2-2; D call uncertain. This CDR3 is 14 amino acids long. Trimming shortened V by 7 bases and J by 2 bases, and 11 bases separated the two germline ends. CDR1 MNHEY and CDR2 SVGEGT come from the germline V gene. The CDR3 loop reads CASTRNPNTGELFF. The DNA for the CDR3 is TGTGCCAGCACCAGGAACCCTAACACCGGGGAGCTGTTTTTT.

This clonotype was counted only a few times. The chain recombines TRBV6-5 with TRBJ1-5; TRBD1 might be the D (6 bases). The CDR3 loop spans 15 amino acids. V lost 2 bases, J lost 3 bases, and 11 bases lay in between. Germline assignment: CDR1 MNHEY and CDR2 SVGAGI. The CDR3 reads CASSYGTGFNQPQHF. DNA of the CDR3: TGTGCCAGCAGTTACGGAACAGGGTTCAATCAGCCCCAGCATTTT.

V is TRBV4-3 and J is TRBJ2-6; no clear D. This CDR3 comprises 16 residues. The ends were cut back, 0 bases at V and 1 base at J, with 7 bases in the middle. Germline V gene sequence: CDR1 LGHNA, CDR2 YSLEER. CDR3 residues: CASSQDSLSGANVLTF. CDR3 sequence (DNA): TGCGCCAGCAGCCAAGACAGTCTTTCTGGGGCCAACGTCCTGACTTTC.

The chain uses TRBV29-1 and TRBJ2-5, with 11 bases that match TRBD2. V lost 1 base to trimming and J lost 5 bases; unmatched junction nucleotides: 3. From germline, CDR1 is SQVTM and CDR2 ANQGSEA. The CDR3 is made up of 14 amino acids. The CDR3 coding sequence is TGCAGCGTTGAAGGACTAGCGGGGAGGGAGACCCAGTACTTC. Translation gives CSVEGLAGRETQYF. Full variable domain (remainder filled in from reference TRBV29-1 and TRBJ2-5): SAVISQKPSRDICQRGTSLTIQCQVDSQVTMMFWYRQQPGQSLTLIATANQGSEATYESGFVIDKFPISRPNLTFSTLTVSNMSPEDSSIYLCSVEGLAGRETQYFGPGTRLLVL.

This clonotype was counted a few times. This sequence joins TRBV20-1 and TRBJ1-1, with D possibly TRBD1 on 5 matching bases. V was trimmed by 1 base and J by 6 bases, leaving 21 bases between them. The CDR3 contains 16 residues. Looked up from germline, CDR1 is DFQATT and CDR2 is SNEGSKA (reference sequence). CDR3: CSARAGGEFGTAEAFF. The DNA for the CDR3 is TGCAGTGCTAGAGCCGGGGGGGAGTTTGGAACTGCTGAAGCTTTCTTT.

This clonotype was seen more than once but under ten times. The chain recombines TRBV18 with TRBJ2-5, with D maybe TRBD2 (5 bases). Per germline, CDR1 KGHSH and CDR2 LQKENI. The V end lost 3 bases, the J end lost 3 bases, and 11 bases lay between the germline ends. There are 14 residues in the CDR3. For the CDR3, the DNA is TGTGCCAGCTCACCCCGGCTAGCAGAAGAGACCCAGTACTTC. It yields the protein CASSPRLAEETQYF.

This clonotype was picked up a small number of times. The chain recombines TRBV2 with TRBJ1-1, with TRBD1 matching 8 bases. Per germline, CDR1 SNHLY and CDR2 FYNNEI. Trimming took 6 bases from V and 3 from J; bases not matched to a gene: 9. The CDR3 runs 15 residues. CDR3 DNA sequence: TGTGCCAGCAGAAGGGACAGGTCCGGGGACACTGAAGCTTTCTTT. Translation gives CASRRDRSGDTEAFF.

V usage is TRBV9 and J usage is TRBJ2-2; TRBD1 matches 7 bases. The CDR3 consists of 15 residues. Germline CDR1 SGDLS, CDR2 YYNGEE. V lost 4 bases to trimming and J lost 7 bases; unmatched junction nucleotides: 10. The CDR3 sequence: CASSSRQGLSGELFF. The CDR3 DNA reads as TGTGCCAGCAGCTCGCGACAGGGATTGAGCGGGGAGCTGTTTTTT.

The chain recombines TRBV7-2 with TRBJ2-3; TRBD2 matches at 7 bases. Germline trimming cut 5 bases from V and 6 bases from J; bases unmatched to any gene: 20. The CDR3 contains 18 residues. Germline V lookup: CDR1 SGHTA, CDR2 FQGNSA. The CDR3 bases are TGTGCCAGCAGCAAAGAGGGCCGGTGGCGGGGGTACCCGGATACGCAGTATTTT. Translated, it gives CASSKEGRWRGYPDTQYF.

V usage is TRBV7-2 and J usage is TRBJ2-1, with 13 positions matching TRBD2. This CDR3 region has 16 residues. J gave up 4 bases and V 4 bases, and 4 bases lay outside the gene matches. Germline assignment: CDR1 SGHTA and CDR2 FQGNSA. The DNA of the CDR3 is TGTGCCAGCAGCTCTCCGGGACTAGCGGGATACAATGAGCAGTTCTTC. This gives the protein CASSSPGLAGYNEQFF.

This clonotype has just a few counts. J is TRBJ2-3 and V is TRBV4-3; perhaps D is TRBD1 or TRBD2 (6 bases each). V lost 0 bases, J lost 4 bases, and 14 bases lay in between. Germline CDR1 reads LGHNA; CDR2 reads YSLEER. The CDR3 runs 16 residues. CDR3 in DNA: TGCGCCAGCAGCCAAGATTTCGGGGGCCGGGCAGATACGCAGTATTTT. Protein: CASSQDFGGRADTQYF.

The chain has TRBV7-8 and TRBJ2-7; D gene unclear. CDR3 length: 16 amino acids. Germline V CDR1 and CDR2: SGHVS, FQNEAQ. Trimming stripped 5 bases from V and 0 bases from J, with 17 bases between. The CDR3, as DNA: TGTGCCAGCAGCCCATCGGGTGTCTTAAGCTCCTACGAGCAGTACTTC. This sequence encodes CASSPSGVLSSYEQYF.

The CDR3 is CATLDPNTEAFF. The CDR3 DNA is TGTGCCACCTTGGACCCGAACACTGAAGCTTTCTTT. The V call is TRBV10-3, the J call TRBJ1-1; D remains unclear. Trimming cost V 10 bases and J 1 base, with 10 bases left between them. The CDR3 is 12 residues long. The germline gives CDR1 ENHRY, CDR2 SYGVKD.